This entry lists 22 T cell receptor beta chains sequenced from one sample in a study of blood T cell repertoires in COVID-19. Method: immunoSEQ multiplex PCR; TCRdb's copy keeps in-frame clones and lacks some. The table has 250,000 or so clones, approximately 80% seen once; the top ten hold around 3.4%. Sequenced sample: peripheral blood. These receptors all stem from a young woman with acute or convalescent COVID-19.

Note on this clone: Distinct nucleotide sequences in the sample also encode this CDR3. The chain carries TRBV2 and TRBJ2-5, with D hard to call. Per the germline V gene, CDR1 is SNHLY and CDR2 is FYNNEI. The length of the CDR3 is 11 residues. Trimming took 3 bases from V and 5 from J, leaving 4 bases between them. The CDR3 is CASSERETQYF. Written as DNA, the CDR3 is TGTGCCAGCAGTGAGAGGGAGACCCAGTACTTC.

This clone was observed once. The chain employs TRBV6-6 and TRBJ2-1; TRBD2 agrees at 9 bases. V gave up 5 bases and J gave up 12 bases; unmatched junction bases: 11. The CDR3 extends over 14 amino acids. CDR1 and CDR2 (germline): MNHNY, SVGAGI (reference sequence). DNA of the CDR3: TGTGCCAGCAGTGACCCGGGACTAGCAGTTGGGCAGTTCTTC. Translation gives CASSDPGLAVGQFF.

The sample holds a few counts of this clone. V usage is TRBV4-1 and J usage is TRBJ1-1, with D possibly TRBD1 on 5 matching bases. The CDR3 loop spans 18 amino acids. Trimming took 0 bases from V and 0 from J, leaving 17 bases between them. In germline, CDR1 is MGHRA, CDR2 YSYEKL. CDR3 protein: CASSQDAGSLRMNTEAFF. The CDR3 bases are TGCGCCAGCAGCCAAGACGCAGGGTCACTTCGCATGAACACTGAAGCTTTCTTT.

The V gene is TRBV5-1, the J gene TRBJ1-2, with D possibly matching TRBD1 (5 bases). The CDR3 contains 16 residues. With 0 bases removed from V and 2 bases from J, the gap between germline ends came to 14 bases. CDR1 and CDR2 from the germline V gene are SGHRS and YFSETQ. The DNA for the CDR3 is TGCGCCAGCAGCTTGGCGCAGGGTGGGGGGAACTATGGCTACACCTTC. This gives the protein CASSLAQGGGNYGYTF.

V gene TRBV10-3 combines with J gene TRBJ1-6; D might be TRBD1 (6 bases). Trimming took off 2 bases at V and 8 bases at J, with 10 bases between the two ends. The CDR3 sequence is 14 residues long. Germline CDR1 and CDR2: ENHRY and SYGVKD. CDR3 in DNA: TGTGCCATCAGTGAGACAGGGTTTGATTCACCCCTCCACTTT. Residues: CAISETGFDSPLHF.

This clone came up many times. The chain links TRBV15 to TRBJ2-7, with D tentatively TRBD2 (6 bases). Germline V lookup: CDR1 LNHNV, CDR2 YYDKDF (reference sequence). The CDR3 totals 14 residues. V was pared by 9 bases and J by 0 bases, with 15 bases between. The CDR3 sequence: CATRSGVSSYEQYF. The DNA for the CDR3 is TGTGCCACGAGGTCGGGGGTATCCTCCTACGAGCAGTACTTC.

This chain uses TRBV14 with TRBJ2-5, with a weak D call TRBD2 (6 bases). The CDR3 consists of 14 residues. Germline CDR1 is SGHDN and CDR2 is FVKESK. Trimming shortened V by 0 bases and J by 4 bases, and 9 bases separated the two germline ends. DNA for the CDR3: TGTGCCAGCAGCCAAGATCTGGGGGGAGAGACCCAGTACTTC. Its protein is CASSQDLGGETQYF.

This clone was recorded only once. The V call is TRBV11-2, the J call TRBJ1-2; D gene uncertain. V dropped 5 bases and J dropped 5 bases, with 18 bases sitting between them. The CDR3 totals 15 residues. CDR1 is SGHAT and CDR2 is FQNNGV in the germline V gene. Here the CDR3 DNA reads TGTGCCAGCAGCGCAGTGGGCATCTTCGGTTATGGCTACACCTTC. Protein: CASSAVGIFGYGYTF.

The chain combines TRBV4-3 with TRBJ2-7; D is unclear. Germline-derived CDR1 and CDR2 are LGHNA and YSLEER. The CDR3 spans 15 residues. Between the trimmed V and J ends, which lost 0 bases and 2 bases, there was a span of 11 bases. In nucleotides, the CDR3 is TGCGCCAGCAGCCAAGATCGTAACAGTCCCTACGAGCAGTACTTC. It codes for CASSQDRNSPYEQYF.

The V call is TRBV7-3, the J call TRBJ2-1, with a possible D match to TRBD2 (6 bases). Germline loops: CDR1 SGHTA, CDR2 FQGTGA. V was shortened by 1 base and J by 8 bases, with 18 bases between the two germline ends. CDR3 length equals 16 residues. CDR3 loop: CASSLKPHEPGDEQFF. The CDR3, as DNA: TGTGCCAGCAGCTTAAAACCCCATGAGCCGGGAGATGAGCAGTTCTTC.

This clone was counted a single time. J is TRBJ2-3 and V is TRBV27; D perhaps matches TRBD2 (7 bases). The CDR3 contains 17 residues. Trimming stripped 4 bases from V and 0 bases from J, with 17 bases between. In germline, CDR1 is MNHEY, CDR2 SMNVEV (reference sequence). CDR3 sequence (DNA): TGTGCCAGCAGTTACGCTCCTCGGGGGGCTAGCACAGATACGCAGTATTTT. Translation gives CASSYAPRGASTDTQYF.

The chain employs TRBV6-5 and TRBJ1-6; 7 nucleotides line up with TRBD1. The germline V gene has CDR1 MNHEY and CDR2 SVGAGI. This CDR3 contains 14 residues. The V gene end was trimmed by 6 bases and the J gene end by 6 bases; junction bases not matched to a gene: 5. The CDR3 nucleotides read TGTGCCAGCAGCCCACAGGGGTCTAATTCACCCCTCCACTTT. Translated: CASSPQGSNSPLHF.

The chain recombines TRBV5-6 with TRBJ2-3; maybe TRBD1 (6 bases). From germline, CDR1 is SGHDT and CDR2 YYEEEE. V lost 7 bases and J lost 8, with 17 bases in between. The length of the CDR3 is 13 residues. CDR3 nucleotide sequence: TGTGCCAGCGACCAAATAGGGGGAGCTACGCAGTATTTT. Its translation is CASDQIGGATQYF.

This clone has more than one count but fewer than ten. The chain is built from TRBV5-5 and TRBJ1-1, with D uncertain. V was shortened by 7 bases and J by 10 bases, with 17 bases between the two germline ends. Looked up from germline, CDR1 is SGHKS and CDR2 is YYEKEE (reference sequence). The CDR3 has 12 residues. In nucleotides, the CDR3 is TGTGCCAGCTCTCGCCCCCCAGAGGCAGCTTTCTTT. It specifies CASSRPPEAAFF.

The rearrangement uses TRBV18 and TRBJ2-4; 9 nucleotides line up with TRBD2. Germline CDR1 KGHSH, CDR2 LQKENI. The V gene end was trimmed by 1 base and the J gene end by 8 bases; junction bases not matched to a gene: 9. The CDR3 totals 16 residues. CDR3 DNA sequence: TGTGCCAGCTCACCACGGGCTAGCGGGAAGACGGACATTCAGTACTTC. Translated, it gives CASSPRASGKTDIQYF.

In its sample, this clone was seen once. The rearrangement joins TRBV6-5 to TRBJ1-2, with 8 bases identical to TRBD1. The CDR3 sequence is 12 residues long. Germline V gene lookup returns CDR1 MNHEY and CDR2 SVGAGI. The V gene end was trimmed by 4 bases and the J gene end by 8 bases; junction bases not matched to a gene: 3. Here the CDR3 reads CASSLDRVGYTF. The CDR3 coding sequence is TGTGCCAGCAGTTTGGACAGGGTGGGCTACACCTTC.

This clone was found once. The rearrangement uses TRBV2 and TRBJ1-4; TRBD1 might be the D (5 bases). Looked up from germline, CDR1 is SNHLY and CDR2 is FYNNEI. The ends were cut back, 3 bases at V and 6 bases at J, with 17 bases in the middle. This CDR3 contains 16 residues. CDR3 residues: CASSELLGQGDEKLFF. The CDR3 coding sequence is TGTGCCAGCAGTGAGCTGTTAGGGCAGGGTGATGAAAAACTGTTTTTT. Based on the CDR3 plus reference TRBV2 and TRBJ1-4, the full variable domain is EPEVTQTPSHQVTQMGQEVILRCVPISNHLYFYWYRQILGQKVEFLVSFYNNEISEKSEIFDDQFSVERPDGSNFTLKIRSTKLEDSAMYFCASSELLGQGDEKLFFGSGTQLSVL.

V is TRBV27 and J is TRBJ1-1; TRBD1 matches at 7 bases. Germline trimming cut 5 bases from V and 0 bases from J; bases unmatched to any gene: 9. CDR3 length equals 16 residues. Germline assignment: CDR1 MNHEY and CDR2 SMNVEV (reference sequence). The CDR3 DNA is TGTGCCAGCAGTCGCCACGGGACAGCAATGAACACTGAAGCTTTCTTT. Its protein is CASSRHGTAMNTEAFF.

In this sample, this clone turned up a few times. The chain joins TRBV11-2 to TRBJ2-1; tentatively, D is TRBD2 (5 bases). Trimming removed 3 bases at V and 2 bases at J, with 11 bases between. The CDR3 covers 15 residues. Germline V gene lookup returns CDR1 SGHAT and CDR2 FQNNGV. The CDR3 reads CASSFAGLTYNEQFF. DNA for the CDR3: TGTGCCAGCAGCTTTGCGGGCCTTACCTACAATGAGCAGTTCTTC. The whole variable domain, filled in from reference TRBV11-2 and TRBJ2-1, reads EAGVAQSPRYKIIEKRQSVAFWCNPISGHATLYWYQQILGQGPKLLIQFQNNGVVDDSQLPKDRFSAERLKGVDSTLKIQPAKLEDSAVYLCASSFAGLTYNEQFFGPGTRLTVL.

The chain employs TRBV4-2 and TRBJ2-3; TRBD2 matches at 8 bases. Germline V gene sequence: CDR1 LGHNA, CDR2 YNFKEQ. With V trimmed by 0 bases and J by 2 bases, 4 bases remained unmatched. CDR3 length equals 16 residues. The CDR3 region is CASSQDYGRATDTQYF. The CDR3 region has the DNA TGTGCCAGCAGCCAAGATTACGGGAGGGCCACAGATACGCAGTATTTT.

The chain combines TRBV2 with TRBJ2-3; 8 bases are shared with TRBD1. The junction had 3 bases not matched to a gene; V was cut back by 2 bases and J by 2 bases. There are 15 residues in the CDR3. The germline V gene has CDR1 SNHLY and CDR2 FYNNEI. The CDR3 coding sequence is TGTGCCAGCAGTGAAACGACAGGGGACACAGATACGCAGTATTTT. It translates to CASSETTGDTDTQYF.

This clone was recorded only once. This chain uses TRBV20-1 with TRBJ2-1, with 7 nucleotides matching TRBD2. V lost 3 bases and J lost 3; bases outside the gene matches: 11. The germline CDR1 and CDR2 sequences are DFQATT and SNEGSKA (reference sequence). The CDR3 has 16 residues. The CDR3 reads CSASRPLSGDYNEQFF. CDR3 nucleotides: TGCAGTGCTAGTAGACCCTTGAGCGGGGACTACAATGAGCAGTTCTTC.